These 12 T cell receptor beta chains were all obtained from the same sample, sequenced in a study of T cell responses to AZD1222 COVID-19 vaccine. Sequenced by immunoSEQ multiplex PCR; TCRdb stores in-frame clones only, minus some. The sample records 200,000 or so clones, approximately 93% being singletons. The sample here was peripheral blood, taken 28 days after the second AZD1222 dose. These receptors were taken from an adult who received the AZD1222 COVID-19 vaccine.

The rearrangement links TRBV13 to TRBJ1-2; 8 bases align to TRBD1. CDR3 length: 12 amino acids. V gave up 5 bases and J gave up 6 bases; unmatched junction bases: 2. Germline V CDR1 and CDR2: PRHDT, FYEKMQ (reference sequence). CDR3 in amino acids: CASSPTGDGYTF. The CDR3 DNA reads TGTGCCAGCAGCCCGACAGGGGATGGCTACACCTTC. The whole variable domain, filled in from reference TRBV13 and TRBJ1-2, reads AAGVIQSPRHLIKEKRETATLKCYPIPRHDTVYWYQQGPGQDPQFLISFYEKMQSDKGSIPDRFSAQQFSDYHSELNMSSLELGDSALYFCASSPTGDGYTFGSGTRLTVV.

The genes are TRBV7-2 and TRBJ1-5; D may be TRBD1 (5 bases). The CDR3 extends over 15 amino acids. Germline V gene sequence: CDR1 SGHTA, CDR2 FQGNSA. With 5 bases removed from V and 4 bases from J, the gap between germline ends came to 15 bases. Here the CDR3 reads CASSTTQGSNQPQHF. CDR3 nucleotides: TGTGCCAGCAGCACCACGCAGGGTAGTAATCAGCCCCAGCATTTT.

The chain combines TRBV30 with TRBJ1-1, with D possibly being TRBD1 (5 bases). CDR3 size: 11 residues. From germline, CDR1 is GTSNPN and CDR2 SVGIG (reference sequence). The germline V and J ends were trimmed by 2 bases and 6 bases, with 7 bases remaining between them. Here the CDR3 reads CAWSSGPEAFF. The CDR3 DNA reads TGTGCCTGGAGTTCAGGGCCTGAAGCTTTCTTT.

The chain joins TRBV15 to TRBJ2-1; either TRBD1 or TRBD2 may supply D (6 bases each). Trimming cost V 0 bases and J 3 bases, with 12 bases left between them. Germline V CDR1 and CDR2: LNHNV, YYDKDF (reference sequence). CDR3 size: 16 residues. The CDR3 loop is CATSRETGGLYNEQFF. For the CDR3, the DNA is TGTGCCACCAGCAGAGAGACTGGGGGGCTCTACAATGAGCAGTTCTTC.

The genes are TRBV5-4 and TRBJ1-2, with D possibly TRBD1 on 5 matching bases. Germline CDR1 SGHNT, CDR2 YYREEE (reference sequence). V lost 4 bases, J lost 3 bases, and 16 bases lay in between. CDR3 length: 15 residues. The CDR3 is CASSPAGQGYYGYTF. In nucleotides, the CDR3 is TGTGCCAGCAGCCCAGCCGGGCAGGGCTACTATGGCTACACCTTC.

The gene calls are TRBV28 and TRBJ1-5; D is uncertain. The germline V gene has CDR1 MDHEN and CDR2 SYDVKM. The CDR3 loop spans 13 amino acids. V lost 1 base to trimming and J lost 5 bases, with 6 bases between them. This chain's CDR3 is CASSLFGYQPQHF. The CDR3 DNA sequence: TGTGCCAGCAGTTTATTTGGCTATCAGCCCCAGCATTTT.

The chain couples TRBV5-1 to TRBJ1-6; no reliable D call. V lost 4 bases, J lost 10 bases, and 12 bases lay in between. The CDR3 is made up of 13 amino acids. Germline CDR1 SGHRS, CDR2 YFSETQ. The CDR3 bases are TGCGCCAGCAGCATCCCCTCAGAATCACCCCTCCACTTT. Amino acid sequence: CASSIPSESPLHF.

The chain has TRBV5-1 and TRBJ2-3; 8 nucleotides line up with TRBD1. Germline CDR1 and CDR2: SGHRS and YFSETQ. This CDR3 region has 16 residues. V lost 0 bases, J lost 5 bases, and 8 bases stayed unmatched. CDR3 nucleotides: TGCGCCAGCAGCTTGGGACAGGGGTTCGATGTAGATACGCAGTATTTT. Translated: CASSLGQGFDVDTQYF.

The chain combines TRBV28 with TRBJ2-3; the D is unclear. CDR1 and CDR2 (germline): MDHEN, SYDVKM. The length of the CDR3 is 14 residues. Trimming took off 5 bases at V and 1 base at J, with 10 bases between the two ends. CDR3 bases: TGTGCCAGCAGTCCCATATTCGGCACAGATACGCAGTATTTT. Its protein is CASSPIFGTDTQYF.

This rearrangement joins TRBV7-8 to TRBJ2-3; D remains unclear. Trimming removed 0 bases from V and 4 bases from J, with 5 bases in between. This CDR3 has 13 residues. Germline V gene data show CDR1 as SGHVS and CDR2 as FQNEAQ. CDR3: CASSLAHSDTQYF. DNA for the CDR3: TGTGCCAGCAGCTTAGCGCACTCAGATACGCAGTATTTT.

The genes are TRBV3-1 (or the pseudogene TRBV3-2) and TRBJ1-1, with TRBD1 matching over 8 bases. Germline CDR1 is LGHDT and CDR2 is YNNKEL (reference sequence). The ends lost 0 bases at V and 1 base at J; junction bases unmatched: 7. The length of the CDR3 is 17 residues. This chain's CDR3 is CASSQDDRGIRNTEAFF. As DNA, the CDR3 is TGTGCCAGCAGCCAAGATGACAGGGGAATCAGGAACACTGAAGCTTTCTTT.

V gene TRBV7-9 combines with J gene TRBJ2-3; D might be TRBD2 (6 bases). Trimming cost V 1 base and J 3 bases, with 14 bases left between them. Germline CDR1 reads SEHNR; CDR2 reads FQNEAQ (reference sequence). This CDR3 region has 16 residues. The CDR3: CASSLDTSRATDTQYF. Here the CDR3 DNA reads TGTGCCAGCAGCTTAGATACTAGCCGGGCAACAGATACGCAGTATTTT.